What follows are 25 T cell receptor beta chains derived from one specimen sequenced in a study of CD4 T cells in relation to SARS-CoV-2 and coronaviruses. Libraries were prepared by immunoSEQ multiplex PCR; TCRdb keeps only in-frame clonotypes and omits some of them. This table holds around 34,000 clones, over 75% found once. Their antigens remain unidentified. The material sequenced was memory CD4+ T cells from PBMCs, cultured in vitro. The receptors come from an adult with COVID-19.

The gene calls are TRBV12-3 or TRBV12-4 and TRBJ1-2; D is possibly TRBD1 (6 bases). Trimming shortened V by 3 bases and J by 6 bases, and 11 bases separated the two germline ends. CDR3 length: 13 residues. The DNA for the CDR3 is TGTGCCAGCAGTTTCGTACAGGGAGATGGCTACACCTTC. Translated: CASSFVQGDGYTF.

The rearrangement uses TRBV4-1 and TRBJ2-3; D is possibly TRBD1 or TRBD2 (5 bases each). From germline, CDR1 is MGHRA and CDR2 YSYEKL. The V and J ends lost 4 bases and 2 bases respectively, with 19 bases between them. The CDR3 is 17 amino acids. The CDR3 DNA reads as TGCGCCAGCAGCCCTAGTAATTTTGGGGGATACACAGATACGCAGTATTTT. It codes for CASSPSNFGGYTDTQYF.

A note on this clone: This same CDR3 is encoded by further DNA sequences in the sample. V gene TRBV7-2 combines with J gene TRBJ2-2; tentative D call: TRBD1 (5 bases). The CDR3 is 14 amino acids. The V end was cut by 2 bases, the J end by 5 bases, with 9 bases between. Germline CDR1 is SGHTA and CDR2 is FQGNSA. The CDR3 is CASSLRGRTGELFF. CDR3 DNA: TGTGCCAGCAGCTTAAGGGGAAGAACCGGGGAGCTGTTTTTT.

The J gene is TRBJ2-3, the V gene TRBV24-1; D gene unclear. Trimming left V 3 bases short and J 2 bases short, with 8 bases between. The CDR3 spans 14 residues. The germline V gene has CDR1 KGHDR and CDR2 SFDVKD. CDR3 protein: CATSDEAPTDTQYF. The CDR3 DNA reads TGTGCCACCAGTGATGAAGCCCCCACAGATACGCAGTATTTT.

The chain links TRBV3-1 (or the pseudogene TRBV3-2) to TRBJ1-1; D is ambiguous. V lost 1 base to trimming and J lost 5 bases, with 11 bases between them. Germline assignment: CDR1 LGHDT and CDR2 YNNKEL (reference sequence). The CDR3 is 14 amino acids. Here the CDR3 reads CASSQVDETTEAFF. CDR3 coding DNA: TGTGCCAGCAGCCAAGTGGACGAGACGACTGAAGCTTTCTTT.

In the case of this clone: Sequence at one end of the junction differs from germline and may be a read error. The chain has TRBV7-7 and TRBJ2-1, with 14 bases fitting TRBD2. The CDR3 has 20 residues. The V gene's germline CDR1 is SSHAT and CDR2 FNYEAQ (reference sequence). CDR3 DNA: TGTGCTAGCAGCTTAGCGTTACGACTAGCGGGAGGGCCCTCCTACAATGAGCAGTTCTTC. Residues: CASSLALRLAGGPSYNEQFF.

CDR3 protein: CASSLGTVYGYTF. DNA for the CDR3: TGTGCCAGCAGTCTAGGGACAGTATATGGCTACACCTTC. This chain joins TRBV28 and TRBJ1-2, with TRBD1 identical over 7 bases. J lost 5 bases, V lost 5 bases, and 5 bases had no gene match. The CDR3 extends over 13 amino acids. Per germline, CDR1 MDHEN and CDR2 SYDVKM.

The V call is TRBV20-1, the J call TRBJ1-4; TRBD1 might be the D (6 bases). The length of the CDR3 is 15 residues. CDR1 and CDR2 from the germline V gene are DFQATT and SNEGSKA (reference sequence). Trimming removed 3 bases from V and 1 base from J, with 12 bases in between. Here the CDR3 reads CSASPPRGTNEKLFF. The CDR3, as DNA: TGCAGTGCTAGTCCCCCCAGGGGAACTAATGAAAAACTGTTTTTT.

This clone was found once. The chain has TRBV2 and TRBJ2-5, with D unresolved. CDR1 and CDR2 (germline): SNHLY, FYNNEI. The CDR3 is 11 residues long. V lost 10 bases to trimming and J lost 5 bases, with 11 bases between them. The CDR3 DNA is TGTGCCACCAAGCTCGGCGAGACCCAGTACTTC. Protein sequence: CATKLGETQYF.

The J gene is TRBJ2-7, the V gene TRBV3-1 (or the pseudogene TRBV3-2); no clear D. CDR3 length: 16 amino acids. Trimming shortened V by 0 bases and J by 2 bases, and 14 bases separated the two germline ends. Germline V gene lookup returns CDR1 LGHDT and CDR2 YNNKEL (reference sequence). DNA of the CDR3: TGTGCCAGCAGCCAAGAATGGGTAGTTACGACCTACGAGCAGTACTTC. Amino acids: CASSQEWVVTTYEQYF.

The rearrangement uses TRBV30 and TRBJ2-7, with D perhaps matching TRBD1 (5 bases). Trimming removed 3 bases from V and 1 base from J, with 7 bases in between. The CDR3 spans 12 residues. Germline CDR1 GTSNPN, CDR2 SVGIG (reference sequence). The CDR3 protein is CAWRGQSYEQYF. The DNA of the CDR3 is TGTGCCTGGAGGGGGCAGTCCTACGAGCAGTACTTC. The full variable domain, its missing parts supplied by reference TRBV30 and TRBJ2-7, is SQTIHQWPATLVQPVGSPLSLECTVEGTSNPNLYWYRQAAGRGLQLLFYSVGIGQISSEVPQNLSASRPQDRQFILSSKKLLLSDSGFYLCAWRGQSYEQYFGPGTRLTVT.

J is TRBJ2-1 and V is TRBV7-2, with D possibly matching TRBD2 (5 bases). The CDR3 is 12 amino acids. Trimming took off 6 bases at V and 5 bases at J, with 8 bases between the two ends. Germline loops: CDR1 SGHTA, CDR2 FQGNSA. Written as DNA, the CDR3 is TGTGCCAGCAGTCGGGGAGACAATGAGCAGTTCTTC. Protein sequence: CASSRGDNEQFF.

V usage is TRBV6-1 and J usage is TRBJ1-6; no firm D call. The CDR3 totals 13 residues. The germline CDR1 and CDR2 sequences are MNHNS and SASEGT. Trimming left V 0 bases short and J 8 bases short, with 5 bases between. Here the CDR3 reads CASSEADDSPLHF. CDR3 DNA: TGTGCCAGCAGTGAAGCGGATGATTCACCCCTCCACTTT.

This clone has only a few counts. This rearrangement joins TRBV2 to TRBJ1-6; D gene ambiguous. This CDR3 is built from 15 residues. Germline lookup yields CDR1 SNHLY and CDR2 FYNNEI. V lost 3 bases and J 5 bases, leaving 11 bases between the germline ends. The CDR3 is CASSEINGNNSPLHF. CDR3 DNA: TGTGCCAGCAGTGAGATCAACGGGAATAATTCACCCCTCCACTTT.

The chain employs TRBV20-1 and TRBJ2-5; unclear D gene. The CDR3 length is 11 residues. CDR1 and CDR2 (germline): DFQATT, SNEGSKA (reference sequence). V lost 6 bases and J 3 bases, leaving 8 bases between the germline ends. As DNA, the CDR3 is TGCAGTGCAGCTGGGGAAGAGACCCAGTACTTC. Amino acids: CSAAGEETQYF.

The rearrangement links TRBV6-1 to TRBJ2-7; 8 nucleotides line up with TRBD2. CDR3 size: 15 residues. The germline V gene encodes CDR1 MNHNS and CDR2 SASEGT. Losses at the gene ends were 6 bases for V and 3 bases for J; bases not matched to a gene: 10. DNA of the CDR3: TGTGCCAGCAGACCTGGACTAGCAGGTAGCTACGAGCAGTACTTC. It encodes CASRPGLAGSYEQYF.

The chain combines TRBV7-3 with TRBJ2-2; TRBD2 aligns across 8 bases. Per germline, CDR1 SGHTA and CDR2 FQGTGA. The J segment lost 7 bases and the V segment lost 4 bases, leaving 14 bases of the junction unmatched. This CDR3 spans 17 amino acids. The CDR3 region is CASSSEPGLGLVGELFF. The CDR3 DNA reads as TGTGCCAGCAGCTCTGAGCCGGGACTAGGATTGGTCGGGGAGCTGTTTTTT.

A few counts support this clone. The junction and the germline gene differ at one end; a read error may be behind it. The gene calls are TRBV3-1 (or the pseudogene TRBV3-2) and TRBJ1-1; no clear D gene. Germline V CDR1 and CDR2: LGHDT, YNNKEL (reference sequence). The CDR3 extends over 11 amino acids. In nucleotides, the CDR3 is TGTGCCAGCAGCCAATCGACACTAGTCTGCTTT. Amino acids: CASSQSTLVCF.

The gene calls are TRBV27 and TRBJ2-3; D not resolved. The CDR3 contains 12 residues. Trimming took off 5 bases at V and 7 bases at J, with 10 bases between the two ends. Germline V gene lookup returns CDR1 MNHEY and CDR2 SMNVEV (reference sequence). The CDR3 DNA reads as TGTGCCAGCAGTCCGCGTCCTAATACGCAGTATTTT. This codes for CASSPRPNTQYF.

V usage is TRBV13 and J usage is TRBJ2-1, with 9 bases that match TRBD2. Per the germline V gene, CDR1 is PRHDT and CDR2 is FYEKMQ (reference sequence). V shed 7 bases, J shed 9 bases, and the junction held 22 bases outside the gene matches. This CDR3 is built from 18 residues. CDR3 DNA: TGTGCCAGCACCCTAGGGTATCTAGCGGGAACGTCTTCGAGTGAGCAGTTCTTC. This codes for CASTLGYLAGTSSSEQFF.

This clone was observed a handful of times. The rearrangement uses TRBV30 and TRBJ2-2; D is ambiguous. V lost 2 bases, J lost 5 bases, and 3 bases lay in between. This CDR3 spans 11 amino acids. From germline, CDR1 is GTSNPN and CDR2 SVGIG (reference sequence). The CDR3 DNA follows: TGTGCCTGGAGTAGGACCGGGGAGCTGTTTTTT. It specifies CAWSRTGELFF.

V and J are TRBV6-5 and TRBJ1-2; D is possibly TRBD1 (5 bases). This CDR3 is built from 13 residues. Germline-derived CDR1 and CDR2 are MNHEY and SVGAGI. Trimming removed 5 bases at V and 2 bases at J, with 9 bases between. The CDR3 coding sequence is TGTGCCAGCAGTACAGGACGGAACTATGGCTACACCTTC. This translates into CASSTGRNYGYTF.

DNA for the CDR3: TGTGCCAGCAGCTTGATGGGTGGGCCAAGATATGGCTACACCTTC. It is translated as CASSLMGGPRYGYTF. The chain links TRBV5-4 to TRBJ1-2, with D hard to call. Per the germline V gene, CDR1 is SGHNT and CDR2 is YYREEE (reference sequence). This CDR3 has 15 residues. The germline V and J ends were trimmed by 1 base and 5 bases, with 15 bases remaining between them.

The chain combines TRBV2 with TRBJ2-3; D possibly uses TRBD1 or TRBD2 (5 bases each). The CDR3 has 15 amino acids. The germline V gene has CDR1 SNHLY and CDR2 FYNNEI. Trimming took 1 base from V and 3 from J, leaving 11 bases between them. The CDR3 sequence: CASSEEGRMTDTQYF. CDR3 DNA sequence: TGTGCCAGCAGTGAAGAGGGACGTATGACAGATACGCAGTATTTT.

The J gene is TRBJ2-1, the V gene TRBV2; D gene unclear. CDR1 and CDR2 (germline): SNHLY, FYNNEI. The CDR3 is made up of 14 amino acids. V lost 9 bases, J lost 9 bases, and 21 bases lay in between. CDR3 sequence (DNA): TGTGCCAGTAGTAAGGACGCCGCGCCCCCTGAGCAGTTCTTC. Residues: CASSKDAAPPEQFF.